These T cell receptor beta chains were read from a single sample in a study of identical twins. Using its own MiXCR run on the 5' RACE reads, TCRdb lists one record per CDR3 protein. The profile covers 1.5 million to 2 million distinct CDR3 sequences, with roughly 35% appearing a single time and about 0.27% taken by the ten largest. Material: cord blood. These receptors came from a newborn girl in good health. CDR3s include the opening cysteine and the closing phenylalanine or tryptophan. A D gene is named only where the DNA matches it firmly. Where a row states a size, it is once, few, many or the class of an expanded clone; other rows omit it.

clone size,D gene,J gene,V gene,CDR3 protein,CDR3 DNA
NA,NA,TRBJ2-7,TRBV6-2/TRBV6-3,CASSYGDRYEQYF,TGTGCCAGCAGTTACGGAGACAGATACGAGCAGTACTTC
few,NA,TRBJ1-5,TRBV20-1,CSALPGDSNQPQHF,TGCAGTGCTCTCCCCGGGGATAGCAATCAGCCCCAGCATTTT
NA,TRBD2,TRBJ2-5,TRBV11-2,CASSFGLAGRYEQYF,TGTGCCAGCAGCTTCGGACTAGCGGGACGATATGAGCAGTACTTC
NA,NA,TRBJ1-5,TRBV28,CASSLYQPQHF,TGCGCCAGCAGCTTGTATCAGCCCCAGCATTTT
few,NA,TRBJ2-7,TRBV4-2,CASSQDRNRADEQYF,TGTGCCAGCAGCCAAGATCGGAACAGGGCCGACGAGCAGTACTTC
few,NA,TRBJ2-1,TRBV4-2,CASSQTQTGEQFF,TGTGCCAGCAGCCAGACTCAAACCGGTGAGCAGTTCTTC
NA,NA,TRBJ2-7,TRBV9,CASSVAAGLTYEQYF,TGTGCCAGCAGCGTAGCCGCAGGATTGACCTACGAGCAGTACTTC
few,TRBD2,TRBJ2-3,TRBV6-2/TRBV6-3,CASSSPWRERIDTQYF,TGTGCCAGCAGTTCACCCTGGCGGGAGCGGATTGATACGCAGTATTTT
few,NA,TRBJ1-1,TRBV20-1,CSARGMGANTEAFF,TGCAGTGCCAGGGGTATGGGGGCGAACACTGAAGCTTTCTTT
few,NA,TRBJ1-2,TRBV11-2,CASSSPRLGGYTF,TGTGCCAGCAGCTCCCCCAGGTTGGGCGGCTACACCTTC
few,NA,TRBJ2-2,TRBV11-2,CASSLDMGEPSNTGELFF,TGTGCCAGCAGCTTAGACATGGGGGAACCGTCGAACACCGGGGAGCTGTTTTTT
few,NA,TRBJ2-7,TRBV27,CASSRTGMGSYEQYF,TGTGCCAGCAGTCGAACAGGGATGGGGTCCTACGAGCAGTACTTC
NA,TRBD2,TRBJ2-7,TRBV27,CASSFSGNIPGLAAYEQYF,TGTGCCAGCAGTTTTTCGGGGAACATCCCGGGACTAGCGGCCTACGAGCAGTACTTC
few,NA,TRBJ1-2,TRBV6-6,CASSYEGPYGYTF,TGTGCCAGCAGTTACGAGGGGCCCTATGGCTACACCTTC
NA,TRBD2,TRBJ2-3,TRBV4-2,CASSWGGLAGTDTQYF,TGTGCCAGCAGCTGGGGGGGACTAGCGGGCACAGATACGCAGTATTTT